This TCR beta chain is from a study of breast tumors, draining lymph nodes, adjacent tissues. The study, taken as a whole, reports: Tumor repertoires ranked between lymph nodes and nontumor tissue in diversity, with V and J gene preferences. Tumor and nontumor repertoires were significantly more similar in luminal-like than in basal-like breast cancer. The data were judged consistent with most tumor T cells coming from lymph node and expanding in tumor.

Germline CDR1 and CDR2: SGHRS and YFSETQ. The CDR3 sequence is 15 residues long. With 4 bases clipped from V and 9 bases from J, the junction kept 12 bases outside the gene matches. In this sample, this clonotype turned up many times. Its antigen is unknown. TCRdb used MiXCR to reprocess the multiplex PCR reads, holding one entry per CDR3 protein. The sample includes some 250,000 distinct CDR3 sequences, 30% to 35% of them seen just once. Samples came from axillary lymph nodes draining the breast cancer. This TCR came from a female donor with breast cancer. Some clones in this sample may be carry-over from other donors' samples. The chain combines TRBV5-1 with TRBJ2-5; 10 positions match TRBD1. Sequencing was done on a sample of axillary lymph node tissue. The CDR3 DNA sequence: TGCGCCAGCAGCCGACCCGGGACAGGGGACCGGGCCCAGTACTTC. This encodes CASSRPGTGDRAQYF.